The 20 T cell receptor beta chains below were found in one sample sequenced in a study of blood T cells in healthy people across ages. The second PCR ran roughly 6 to 12 cycles with a sample-barcoded 5' primer and J-beta primers. TCRdb itself ran the 5' RACE reads through MiXCR, one entry per CDR3 protein. The data hold some 790,000 distinct CDR3 sequences, with 25% to 30% observed a single time. Sequenced input: blood. The receptors stem from a woman aged 80 or over in good health.

This clonotype was seen ten or more times. The V call is TRBV25-1, the J call TRBJ1-2; D unresolved. V was pared by 6 bases and J by 3 bases, with 14 bases between. The CDR3 is 14 amino acids. CDR1 is MGHDK and CDR2 is SYGVNS in the germline V gene. The CDR3, as DNA: TGTGCCAGCAGCCCCCTTACAGAGTACTATGGCTACACCTTC. This encodes CASSPLTEYYGYTF.

V usage is TRBV7-9 and J usage is TRBJ2-3; 8 positions match TRBD1. The CDR3 totals 17 residues. Germline CDR1 and CDR2: SEHNR and FQNEAQ (reference sequence). Trimming at V came to 1 base and at J to 3 bases, leaving 9 bases not matched to a gene. The CDR3 DNA follows: TGTGCCAGCAGCTTAGGTGCCCGGGACAGGCGTACAGATACGCAGTATTTT. Protein: CASSLGARDRRTDTQYF.

The sample holds many counts of this clonotype. The rearrangement uses TRBV7-2 and TRBJ2-5; 8 bases are shared with TRBD1. The germline V gene encodes CDR1 SGHTA and CDR2 FQGNSA. The CDR3 spans 15 residues. J gave up 5 bases and V 1 base, and 6 bases lay outside the gene matches. The CDR3 loop reads CASSLVSGGGETQYF. Written as DNA, the CDR3 is TGTGCCAGCAGCTTAGTGTCAGGGGGCGGCGAGACCCAGTACTTC.

This clonotype showed up many times. This sequence may be a read error, since a much larger clone differs from it by one base. The rearrangement links TRBV11-2 to TRBJ2-7, with D perhaps given as TRBD1 or TRBD2 (6 bases each). CDR1 is SGHAT, CDR2 FQNNGV, per germline. The CDR3 extends over 16 amino acids. V was trimmed by 2 bases and J by 5 bases, leaving 19 bases between them. The CDR3 DNA sequence: TGTGCCAGCAGCTTAAGGGGGGCTAGCCGGAGGAACGAGCAGTACTTC. This translates into CASSLRGASRRNEQYF.

This clonotype was observed many times. This chain joins TRBV29-1 and TRBJ1-2; D is ambiguous. CDR1 is SQVTM, CDR2 ANQGSEA, per germline. This CDR3 spans 14 amino acids. V lost 3 bases to trimming and J lost 5 bases, with 16 bases between them. In DNA, the CDR3 is TGCAGCGTTGAGGGCAGCCGATCTGGGTATGGCTACACCTTC. Its translation is CSVEGSRSGYGYTF.

The chain combines TRBV2 with TRBJ2-2, with D possibly TRBD1 on 6 matching bases. The CDR3 sequence is 14 residues long. Trimming took 5 bases from V and 5 from J, leaving 12 bases between them. Germline V gives CDR1 SNHLY, CDR2 FYNNEI. CDR3 DNA sequence: TGTGCCAGCAGTCCCCAGGGGCAAACCGGGGAGCTGTTTTTT. Translating it yields CASSPQGQTGELFF.

CDR3 loop: CASRGGARRTDTQYF. The CDR3 bases are TGTGCCAGCCGCGGGGGGGCCCGGAGAACAGATACGCAGTATTTT. The rearrangement uses TRBV7-2 and TRBJ2-3; 9 bases fit TRBD2. Germline CDR1 SGHTA, CDR2 FQGNSA. The CDR3 contains 15 residues. The V and J ends lost 8 bases and 3 bases, in that order; junction bases with no gene match: 9.

This clonotype appeared many times. V is TRBV20-1 and J is TRBJ2-5, with a tentative D call TRBD1 (5 bases). Trimming took off 6 bases at V and 6 bases at J, with 17 bases between the two ends. The CDR3 contains 13 residues. Germline CDR1 is DFQATT and CDR2 is SNEGSKA (reference sequence). The CDR3 DNA reads TGCAGTGCGAAGGGGCCGGGTTGGAAGACCCAGTACTTC. This gives the protein CSAKGPGWKTQYF.

There are a few counts of this clonotype. This clone may be a read error of a much larger clone one base away. J is TRBJ2-1 and V is TRBV7-9; 7 bases agree with TRBD2. Looked up from germline, CDR1 is SEHNR and CDR2 is FQNEAQ (reference sequence). The CDR3 totals 14 residues. The CDR3 bases are TGTGCCAGCAGCTTAGAGGGAGGGGAGCCTGAGCGGTTCTTC. It codes for CASSLEGGEPERFF.

With respect to this clonotype: A read error may be the cause here, since a much bigger clone is one base away. This likely comes from a read error, as the CDR3 has no conserved phenylalanine or tryptophan at its end. The CDR3 bases are TGTGCCAGCAGTTACTCGCGTATTACCCCAAACAATGAGCAGTTCGTC. Protein: CASSYSRITPNNEQFV. The V call is TRBV6-2 or TRBV6-3, the J call TRBJ2-1; D not resolved. Per germline, CDR1 MNHEY and CDR2 SVGEGT. CDR3 length: 16 residues. V lost 0 bases to trimming and J lost 5 bases, with 14 bases between them.

The rearrangement uses TRBV18 and TRBJ1-1; D is unresolved. Per germline, CDR1 KGHSH and CDR2 LQKENI. V lost 2 bases, J lost 3 bases, and 7 bases lay in between. The CDR3 has 13 amino acids. CDR3 sequence (DNA): TGTGCCAGCTCACCATCTGAGGACACTGAAGCTTTCTTT. The encoded protein is CASSPSEDTEAFF. The full variable domain, in which reference TRBV18 and TRBJ1-1 provide the parts outside the CDR3, is NAGVMQNPRHLVRRRGQEARLRCSPMKGHSHVYWYRQLPEEGLKFMVYLQKENIIDESGMPKERFSAEFPKEGPSILRIQQVVRGDSAAYFCASSPSEDTEAFFGQGTRLTVV.

This clonotype was recorded many times. V gene TRBV29-1 combines with J gene TRBJ2-3, with D uncertain. V lost 7 bases and J 2 bases, leaving 13 bases between the germline ends. The CDR3 totals 13 residues. Germline CDR1 is SQVTM and CDR2 is ANQGSEA. The CDR3 is CSGVNLVTDTQYF. CDR3 bases: TGCAGCGGGGTGAACCTCGTCACAGATACGCAGTATTTT.

The chain employs TRBV7-2 and TRBJ1-5, with no clear D. The CDR3 runs 15 residues. Trimming removed 2 bases from V and 9 bases from J, with 17 bases in between. Germline CDR1 is SGHTA and CDR2 is FQGNSA. This CDR3 reads CASSLRPISEGPQHF. DNA of the CDR3: TGTGCCAGCAGCTTACGACCGATCTCCGAGGGGCCCCAGCATTTT. Full variable domain (rest looked up from reference TRBV7-2 and TRBJ1-5): GAGVSQSPSNKVTEKGKDVELRCDPISGHTALYWYRQSLGQGLEFLIYFQGNSAPDKSGLPSDRFSAERTGGSVSTLTIQRTQQEDSAVYLCASSLRPISEGPQHFGDGTRLSIL.

This clonotype was counted between two and nine times. This chain connects TRBV21-1 to TRBJ2-1; no check of the table's D call, TRBD2, against the DNA was made. TRBV21-1 is deemed a pseudogene. The CDR3 runs 17 residues. The CDR3 loop is CASSKRSQLADYNEQFF. The CDR3 DNA reads TGTGCCAGCAGCAAAAGGTCACAACTAGCGGACTACAATGAGCAGTTCTTC.

Note on this clonotype: A much larger clone differs from this one at a single base, so this may be a read error. The J gene is TRBJ1-1, the V gene TRBV7-2, with D unresolved. The V gene lost 2 bases and the J gene lost 1 base, with 5 bases spanning the gap. Per germline, CDR1 SGHTA and CDR2 FQGNSA. The length of the CDR3 is 13 residues. CDR3 residues: CASSLMGNTEAFF. For the CDR3, the DNA is TGTGCCAGCAGCTTAATGGGGAACACTGAAGCTTTCTTT.

This clonotype was detected ten times or more. The chain links TRBV5-1 to TRBJ2-1, with D perhaps being TRBD1 or TRBD2 (6 bases each). V dropped 0 bases and J dropped 5 bases, with 12 bases sitting between them. CDR1 and CDR2 (germline): SGHRS, YFSETQ. This CDR3 contains 15 residues. The DNA of the CDR3 is TGCGCCAGCAGCTTGGTCGGGGGCTTGGACAATGAGCAGTTCTTC. Translation: CASSLVGGLDNEQFF.

V and J are TRBV20-1 and TRBJ1-2; D perhaps matches TRBD1 (6 bases). V lost 5 bases, J lost 7 bases, and 14 bases lay in between. CDR3 size: 12 residues. Per the germline V gene, CDR1 is DFQATT and CDR2 is SNEGSKA (reference sequence). CDR3 bases: TGCAGTGCTGGAATCAGGGGCTCTGGCTACACCTTC. Its protein is CSAGIRGSGYTF.

This clonotype was observed many times. This rearrangement joins TRBV6-2 or TRBV6-3 to TRBJ1-5; D gene unclear. The V gene lost 7 bases and the J gene lost 7 bases, with 20 bases spanning the gap. Per germline, CDR1 MNHEY and CDR2 SVGEGT. The CDR3 is 15 amino acids. Here the CDR3 DNA reads TGTGCCAGCAACGGAGGCCGAGGGTCCCTGCAGCCCCAGCATTTT. Translating gives CASNGGRGSLQPQHF.

As to this clonotype: The junction differs from germline at one of its ends, possibly a read error. J is TRBJ1-1 and V is TRBV6-5; D remains ambiguous. Germline V gene lookup returns CDR1 MNHEY and CDR2 SVGAGI. This CDR3 contains 16 residues. The CDR3 DNA follows: TGTGTCAGCAGTCGACCGATGAGAGGACGGAACACTGAAGCTTTCTTT. It is translated as CVSSRPMRGRNTEAFF.

In regard to this clonotype: This could be a read error, since a much larger clone is one nucleotide away. J is TRBJ2-6 and V is TRBV4-2, with D tentatively TRBD1 (6 bases). Germline values: CDR1 LGHNA, CDR2 YNFKEQ. CDR3 size: 16 residues. The CDR3 is CASNQEPGAGANVLTF. The CDR3 DNA is TGTGCCAGCAACCAAGAACCAGGGGCTGGGGCCAACGTCCTGACTTTC.